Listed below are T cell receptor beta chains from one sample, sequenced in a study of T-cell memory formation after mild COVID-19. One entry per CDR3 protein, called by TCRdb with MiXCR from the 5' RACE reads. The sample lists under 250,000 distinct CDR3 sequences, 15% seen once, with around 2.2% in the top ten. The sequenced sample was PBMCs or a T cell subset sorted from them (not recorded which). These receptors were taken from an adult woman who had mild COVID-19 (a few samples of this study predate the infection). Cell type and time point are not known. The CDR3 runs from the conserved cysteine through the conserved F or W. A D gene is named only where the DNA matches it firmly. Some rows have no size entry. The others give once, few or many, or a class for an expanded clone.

CDR3 protein: CATSDPQVNEQFF; CDR3 DNA: TGTGCCACCAGTGATCCTCAGGTAAATGAGCAGTTCTTC; clone size: -; D gene: -; CDR3 length: 13; V gene: TRBV24-1; J gene: TRBJ2-1
CDR3 protein: CASSQSPGYDEKLFF; CDR3 DNA: TGCGCCAGCAGCCAATCCCCGGGGTATGATGAAAAACTGTTTTTT; clone size: -; D gene: -; CDR3 length: 15; V gene: TRBV4-1; J gene: TRBJ1-4
CDR3 protein: CASSLQGAHEQYF; CDR3 DNA: TGTGCCAGCTCACTCCAGGGTGCCCACGAGCAGTACTTC; clone size: few; D gene: -; CDR3 length: 13; V gene: TRBV18; J gene: TRBJ2-7
CDR3 protein: CASKPPQGQNTEAFF; CDR3 DNA: TGTGCCAGCAAACCCCCACAGGGCCAGAACACTGAAGCTTTCTTT; clone size: -; D gene: -; CDR3 length: 15; V gene: TRBV7-2; J gene: TRBJ1-1
CDR3 protein: CAWSGGDTEAFF; CDR3 DNA: TGTGCCTGGAGTGGGGGAGACACTGAAGCTTTCTTT; clone size: -; D gene: -; CDR3 length: 12; V gene: TRBV30; J gene: TRBJ1-1
CDR3 protein: CASSGGPYTDTQYF; CDR3 DNA: TGCGCCAGCAGCGGCGGCCCCTACACAGATACGCAGTATTTT; clone size: -; D gene: -; CDR3 length: 14; V gene: TRBV5-1; J gene: TRBJ2-3
CDR3 protein: CASRDNRGLGEQYF; CDR3 DNA: TGTGCCAGCAGAGACAACAGGGGGCTAGGCGAGCAGTACTTC; clone size: -; D gene: TRBD1; CDR3 length: 14; V gene: TRBV27; J gene: TRBJ2-7
CDR3 protein: CASSLGERLSYEQYF; CDR3 DNA: TGTGCCAGCAGCTTAGGAGAGAGGCTCAGCTACGAGCAGTACTTC; clone size: -; D gene: -; CDR3 length: 15; V gene: TRBV7-2; J gene: TRBJ2-7
CDR3 protein: CAGRGPSGNTIYF; CDR3 DNA: TGTGCCGGCAGGGGCCCATCTGGAAACACCATATATTTT; clone size: many; D gene: -; CDR3 length: 13; V gene: TRBV12-3/TRBV12-4; J gene: TRBJ1-3
CDR3 protein: CASSRPSTDTQYF; CDR3 DNA: TGCGCCAGCAGCCGCCCTAGCACAGATACGCAGTATTTT; clone size: many; D gene: -; CDR3 length: 13; V gene: TRBV5-1; J gene: TRBJ2-3
CDR3 protein: CASRPLEGAVRGETQYF; CDR3 DNA: TGCGCCAGCAGGCCCTTGGAGGGGGCGGTTCGAGGGGAGACCCAGTACTTC; clone size: few; D gene: -; CDR3 length: 17; V gene: TRBV5-1; J gene: TRBJ2-5
CDR3 protein: CASSQDNTNQETQYF; CDR3 DNA: TGTGCCAGCAGCCAAGATAACACAAATCAAGAGACCCAGTACTTC; clone size: -; D gene: -; CDR3 length: 15; V gene: TRBV4-2; J gene: TRBJ2-5
CDR3 protein: CASSQDVTSGRAGELFF; CDR3 DNA: TGTGCCAGCAGCCAGGATGTGACTAGCGGGAGGGCCGGGGAGCTGTTTTTT; clone size: few; D gene: TRBD2; CDR3 length: 17; V gene: TRBV7-3; J gene: TRBJ2-2
CDR3 protein: CASSFAVGGEQFF; CDR3 DNA: TGTGCCAGCAGTTTTGCGGTGGGGGGGGAGCAGTTCTTC; clone size: many; D gene: TRBD2; CDR3 length: 13; V gene: TRBV12-3/TRBV12-4; J gene: TRBJ2-1
CDR3 protein: CASSLGTSAVYEQYF; CDR3 DNA: TGTGCCAGCAGCCTCGGGACCAGTGCTGTATACGAGCAGTACTTC; clone size: -; D gene: -; CDR3 length: 15; V gene: TRBV3-1; J gene: TRBJ2-7
CDR3 protein: CASSLRGQGINEQFF; CDR3 DNA: TGTGCCAGCAGTCTAAGAGGACAGGGAATCAATGAGCAGTTCTTC; clone size: -; D gene: TRBD1; CDR3 length: 15; V gene: TRBV27; J gene: TRBJ2-1
CDR3 protein: CASSSGTGSTDTQYF; CDR3 DNA: TGTGCCAGCAGTTCGGGAACGGGAAGCACAGATACGCAGTATTTT; clone size: many; D gene: -; CDR3 length: 15; V gene: TRBV12-3/TRBV12-4; J gene: TRBJ2-3
CDR3 protein: CASSYSPGGVNNEQFF; CDR3 DNA: TGTGCCAGCAGTTACTCGCCAGGGGGGGTTAACAATGAGCAGTTCTTC; clone size: -; D gene: -; CDR3 length: 16; V gene: TRBV6-5; J gene: TRBJ2-1
CDR3 protein: CSARRQGDGAFF; CDR3 DNA: TGCAGTGCTAGGCGGCAGGGGGATGGAGCTTTCTTT; clone size: few; D gene: TRBD1; CDR3 length: 12; V gene: TRBV20-1; J gene: TRBJ1-1
CDR3 protein: CASSTRQGAYEQYF; CDR3 DNA: TGTGCCAGCAGTACCCGACAGGGAGCTTACGAGCAGTACTTC; clone size: -; D gene: TRBD1; CDR3 length: 14; V gene: TRBV2; J gene: TRBJ2-7
CDR3 protein: CATSEGLAGGTDTQYF; CDR3 DNA: TGTGCCACCAGTGAGGGACTAGCGGGAGGCACAGATACGCAGTATTTT; clone size: few; D gene: TRBD2; CDR3 length: 16; V gene: TRBV24-1; J gene: TRBJ2-3
CDR3 protein: CAGRLTDYGYTF; CDR3 DNA: TGTGCCGGCCGATTGACAGACTATGGCTACACCTTC; clone size: few; D gene: -; CDR3 length: 12; V gene: TRBV2; J gene: TRBJ1-2
CDR3 protein: CATSGGQVSSYNEQFF; CDR3 DNA: TGTGCCACCAGTGGGGGACAGGTTTCCTCCTACAATGAGCAGTTCTTC; clone size: -; D gene: TRBD1; CDR3 length: 16; V gene: TRBV24-1; J gene: TRBJ2-1
CDR3 protein: CASSPTTHSPLHF; CDR3 DNA: TGTGCCAGCTCACCAACGACTCATTCACCCCTCCACTTT; clone size: -; D gene: -; CDR3 length: 13; V gene: TRBV18; J gene: TRBJ1-6
CDR3 protein: CASSFPSGRGGRYNEQFF; CDR3 DNA: TGTGCCAGCAGCTTTCCCAGCGGGAGAGGGGGTAGGTACAATGAGCAGTTCTTC; clone size: few; D gene: TRBD2; CDR3 length: 18; V gene: TRBV7-2; J gene: TRBJ2-1
CDR3 protein: CSVEGRISTDTQYF; CDR3 DNA: TGCAGCGTCGAGGGAAGGATAAGCACAGATACGCAGTATTTT; clone size: few; D gene: -; CDR3 length: 14; V gene: TRBV29-1; J gene: TRBJ2-3
CDR3 protein: CASSQSGRKETQYF; CDR3 DNA: TGTGCCAGCAGCCAAAGCGGGAGGAAGGAGACCCAGTACTTC; clone size: -; D gene: TRBD2; CDR3 length: 14; V gene: TRBV7-2; J gene: TRBJ2-5
CDR3 protein: CSARRDRYEQYF; CDR3 DNA: TGCAGTGCTAGGAGGGACCGATACGAGCAGTACTTC; clone size: -; D gene: -; CDR3 length: 12; V gene: TRBV20-1; J gene: TRBJ2-7
CDR3 protein: CAWSRGLETGIYF; CDR3 DNA: TGTGCCTGGAGTAGGGGATTGGAAACGGGCATATATTTT; clone size: few; D gene: -; CDR3 length: 13; V gene: TRBV30; J gene: TRBJ1-3
CDR3 protein: CASRETGISYEQYF; CDR3 DNA: TGTGCCAGCAGGGAGACAGGGATCTCCTACGAGCAGTACTTC; clone size: few; D gene: TRBD1; CDR3 length: 14; V gene: TRBV2; J gene: TRBJ2-7
CDR3 protein: CAWRGQNVGGTEAFF; CDR3 DNA: TGTGCCTGGAGAGGACAGAATGTAGGTGGCACTGAAGCTTTCTTT; clone size: -; D gene: -; CDR3 length: 15; V gene: TRBV30; J gene: TRBJ1-1
CDR3 protein: CASSLGGRALEQFF; CDR3 DNA: TGTGCCAGCAGCTTGGGTGGGAGGGCCCTTGAGCAGTTCTTC; clone size: few; D gene: TRBD2; CDR3 length: 14; V gene: TRBV5-4; J gene: TRBJ2-1
CDR3 protein: CASSQRPGTASEGKAFF; CDR3 DNA: TGCGCCAGCAGCCAAAGGCCCGGGACAGCCTCCGAGGGAAAAGCTTTCTTT; clone size: -; D gene: TRBD1; CDR3 length: 17; V gene: TRBV4-1; J gene: TRBJ1-1
CDR3 protein: CASSLDSGLAGVNEQFF; CDR3 DNA: TGCGCCAGCAGCTTGGATTCGGGACTAGCGGGAGTCAATGAGCAGTTCTTC; clone size: -; D gene: TRBD2; CDR3 length: 17; V gene: TRBV5-1; J gene: TRBJ2-1
CDR3 protein: CASSGDSKETQYF; CDR3 DNA: TGTGCCAGCAGTGGGGACTCGAAAGAGACCCAGTACTTC; clone size: many; D gene: -; CDR3 length: 13; V gene: TRBV2; J gene: TRBJ2-5